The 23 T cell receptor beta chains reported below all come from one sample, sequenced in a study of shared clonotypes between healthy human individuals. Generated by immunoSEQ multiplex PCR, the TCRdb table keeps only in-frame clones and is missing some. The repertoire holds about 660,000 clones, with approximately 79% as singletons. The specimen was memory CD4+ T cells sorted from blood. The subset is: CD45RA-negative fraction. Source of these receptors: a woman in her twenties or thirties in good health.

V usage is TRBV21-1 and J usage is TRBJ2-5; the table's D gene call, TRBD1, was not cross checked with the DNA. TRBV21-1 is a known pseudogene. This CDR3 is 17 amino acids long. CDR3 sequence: CASSKEADRVTDETQYF. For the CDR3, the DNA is TGTGCCAGCAGCAAAGAGGCGGACAGGGTCACGGACGAGACCCAGTACTTC.

The CDR3 here is CASSRQAGGPQSEQFF. The CDR3 DNA is TGTGCCAGCAGCCGACAAGCGGGAGGGCCTCAAAGTGAGCAGTTCTTC. The V call is TRBV5-4, the J call TRBJ2-1; 10 nucleotides line up with TRBD2. With 4 bases clipped from V and 9 bases from J, the junction kept 13 bases outside the gene matches. Per the germline V gene, CDR1 is SGHNT and CDR2 is YYREEE (reference sequence). This CDR3 spans 16 amino acids.

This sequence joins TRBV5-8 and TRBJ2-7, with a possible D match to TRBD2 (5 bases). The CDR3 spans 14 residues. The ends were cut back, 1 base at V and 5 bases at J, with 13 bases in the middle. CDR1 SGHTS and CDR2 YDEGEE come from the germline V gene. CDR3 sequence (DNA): TGTGCCAGCAGCTTGCGGGGAAATCGGGACGAGCAGTACTTC. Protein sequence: CASSLRGNRDEQYF.

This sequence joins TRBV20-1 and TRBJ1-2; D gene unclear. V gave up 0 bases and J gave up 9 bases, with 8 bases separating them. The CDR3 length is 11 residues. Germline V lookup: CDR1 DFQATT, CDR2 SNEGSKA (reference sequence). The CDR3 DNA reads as TGCAGTGCTAGAGAATCGGTTCGCTACACCTTC. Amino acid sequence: CSARESVRYTF.

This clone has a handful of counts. The CDR3 region is CASTGGAGRSSYNEQFF. Written as DNA, the CDR3 is TGTGCCAGCACCGGGGGGGCGGGGAGAAGCTCCTACAATGAGCAGTTCTTC. V is TRBV28 and J is TRBJ2-1, with TRBD2 matching 8 bases. The CDR3 runs to 17 residues. V was clipped by 7 bases and J by 0 bases; unmatched bases: 11. CDR1 is MDHEN and CDR2 is SYDVKM in the germline V gene.

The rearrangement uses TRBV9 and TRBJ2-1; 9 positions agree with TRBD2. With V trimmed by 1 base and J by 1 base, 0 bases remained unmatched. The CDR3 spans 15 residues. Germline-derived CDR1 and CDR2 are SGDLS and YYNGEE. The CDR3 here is CASSVLAGSYNEQFF. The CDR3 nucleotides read TGTGCCAGCAGCGTACTAGCGGGATCCTACAATGAGCAGTTCTTC.

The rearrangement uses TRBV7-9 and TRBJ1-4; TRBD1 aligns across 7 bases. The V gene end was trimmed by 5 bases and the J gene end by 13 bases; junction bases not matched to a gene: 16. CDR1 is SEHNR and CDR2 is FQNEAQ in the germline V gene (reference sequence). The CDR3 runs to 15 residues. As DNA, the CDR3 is TGTGCCAGCAGCGAGGGGATCTCGGGGACAGTTGTACTGTTTTTT. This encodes CASSEGISGTVVLFF.

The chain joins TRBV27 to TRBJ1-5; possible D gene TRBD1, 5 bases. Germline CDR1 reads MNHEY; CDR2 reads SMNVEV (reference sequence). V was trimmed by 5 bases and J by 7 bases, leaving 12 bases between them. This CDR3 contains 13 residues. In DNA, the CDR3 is TGTGCCAGCAGTAACCGACAGCCACAGCCCCAGCATTTT. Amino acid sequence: CASSNRQPQPQHF.

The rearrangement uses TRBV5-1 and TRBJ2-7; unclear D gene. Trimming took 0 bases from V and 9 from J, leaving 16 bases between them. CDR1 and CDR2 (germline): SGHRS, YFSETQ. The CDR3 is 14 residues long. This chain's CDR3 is CASSLEGPERGQYF. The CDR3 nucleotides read TGCGCCAGCAGCTTGGAAGGGCCCGAGCGAGGGCAGTACTTC.

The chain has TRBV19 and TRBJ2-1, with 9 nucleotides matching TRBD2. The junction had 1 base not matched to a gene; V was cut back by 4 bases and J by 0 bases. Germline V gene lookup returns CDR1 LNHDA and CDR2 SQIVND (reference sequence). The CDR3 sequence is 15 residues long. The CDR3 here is CASSNSGSSYNEQFF. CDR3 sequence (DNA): TGTGCCAGTAGTAATAGCGGGAGCTCCTACAATGAGCAGTTCTTC.

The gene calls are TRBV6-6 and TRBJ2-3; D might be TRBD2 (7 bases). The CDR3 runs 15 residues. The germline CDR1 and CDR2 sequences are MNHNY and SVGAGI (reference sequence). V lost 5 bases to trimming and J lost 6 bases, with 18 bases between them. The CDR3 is CASSPRRGQGDTQYF. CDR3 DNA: TGTGCCAGCAGTCCCCGGCGGGGGCAGGGGGATACGCAGTATTTT.

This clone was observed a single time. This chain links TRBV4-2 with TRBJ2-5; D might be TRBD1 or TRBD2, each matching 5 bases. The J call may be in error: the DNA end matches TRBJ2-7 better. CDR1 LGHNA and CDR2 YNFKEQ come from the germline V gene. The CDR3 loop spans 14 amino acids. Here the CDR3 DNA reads TGTGCCAGCAGCCAGCCCGGGACGTCCTACGAGCAGTACTTC. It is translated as CASSQPGTSYEQYF.

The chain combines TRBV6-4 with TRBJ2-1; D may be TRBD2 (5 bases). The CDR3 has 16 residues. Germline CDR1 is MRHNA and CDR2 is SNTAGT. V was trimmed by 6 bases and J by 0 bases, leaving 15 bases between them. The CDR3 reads CASSPRTHSSYNEQFF. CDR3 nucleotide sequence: TGTGCCAGCAGCCCCCGGACTCACAGCTCCTACAATGAGCAGTTCTTC.

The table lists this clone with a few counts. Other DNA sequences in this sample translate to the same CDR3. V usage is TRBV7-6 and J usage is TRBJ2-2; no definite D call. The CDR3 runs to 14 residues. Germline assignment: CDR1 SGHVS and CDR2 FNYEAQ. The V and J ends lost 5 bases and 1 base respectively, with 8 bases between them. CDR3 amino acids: CASSPLVNTGELFF. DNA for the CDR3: TGTGCCAGCAGCCCACTGGTGAACACCGGGGAGCTGTTTTTT. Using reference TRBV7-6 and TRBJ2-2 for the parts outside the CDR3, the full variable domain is GAGVSQSPRYKVTKRGQDVALRCDPISGHVSLYWYRQALGQGPEFLTYFNYEAQQDKSGLPNDRFSAERPEGSISTLTIQRTEQRDSAMYRCASSPLVNTGELFFGEGSRLTVL.

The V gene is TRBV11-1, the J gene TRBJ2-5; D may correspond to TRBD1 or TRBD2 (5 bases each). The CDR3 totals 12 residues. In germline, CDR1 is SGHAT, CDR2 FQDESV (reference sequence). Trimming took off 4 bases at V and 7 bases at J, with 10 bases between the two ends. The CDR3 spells CASSSRGRTQYF. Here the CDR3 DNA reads TGTGCCAGCAGCTCTCGGGGACGGACCCAGTACTTC.

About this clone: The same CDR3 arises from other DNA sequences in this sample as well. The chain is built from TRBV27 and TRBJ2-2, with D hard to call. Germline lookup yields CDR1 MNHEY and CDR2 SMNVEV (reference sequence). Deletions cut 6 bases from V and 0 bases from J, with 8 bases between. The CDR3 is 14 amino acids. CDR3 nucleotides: TGTGCCAGCAGGGGTTTACCGAACACCGGGGAGCTGTTTTTT. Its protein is CASRGLPNTGELFF.

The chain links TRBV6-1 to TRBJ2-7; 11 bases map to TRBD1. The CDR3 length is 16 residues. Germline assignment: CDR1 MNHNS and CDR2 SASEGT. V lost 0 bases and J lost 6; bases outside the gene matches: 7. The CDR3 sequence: CASSEALGGQGGEQYF. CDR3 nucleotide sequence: TGTGCCAGCAGTGAAGCGCTCGGGGGACAGGGGGGCGAGCAGTACTTC.

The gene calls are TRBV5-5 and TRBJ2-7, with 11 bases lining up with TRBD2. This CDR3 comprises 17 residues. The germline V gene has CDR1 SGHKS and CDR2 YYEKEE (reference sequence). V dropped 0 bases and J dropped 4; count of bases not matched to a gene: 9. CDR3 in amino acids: CASSLDPLAGVGYEQYF. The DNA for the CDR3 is TGTGCCAGCAGCTTGGACCCACTAGCGGGAGTAGGTTACGAGCAGTACTTC.

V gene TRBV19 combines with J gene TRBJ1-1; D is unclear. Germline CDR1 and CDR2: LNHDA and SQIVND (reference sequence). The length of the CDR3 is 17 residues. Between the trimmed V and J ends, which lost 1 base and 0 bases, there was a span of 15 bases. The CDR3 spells CASSIGPRSNVNTEAFF. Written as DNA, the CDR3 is TGTGCCAGTAGTATAGGGCCCCGTTCCAACGTGAACACTGAAGCTTTCTTT. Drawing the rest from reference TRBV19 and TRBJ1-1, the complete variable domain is DGGITQSPKYLFRKEGQNVTLSCEQNLNHDAMYWYRQDPGQGLRLIYYSQIVNDFQKGDIAEGYSVSREKKESFPLTVTSAQKNPTAFYLCASSIGPRSNVNTEAFFGQGTRLTVV.

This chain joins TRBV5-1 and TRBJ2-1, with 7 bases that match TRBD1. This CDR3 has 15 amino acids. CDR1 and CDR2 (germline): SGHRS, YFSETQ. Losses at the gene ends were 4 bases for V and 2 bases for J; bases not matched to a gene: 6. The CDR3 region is CASSLDRVPYNEQFF. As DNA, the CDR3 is TGCGCCAGCAGCCTCGACAGGGTACCCTACAATGAGCAGTTCTTC. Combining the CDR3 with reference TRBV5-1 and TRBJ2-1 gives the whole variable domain KAGVTQTPRYLIKTRGQQVTLSCSPISGHRSVSWYQQTPGQGLQFLFEYFSETQRNKGNFPGRFSGRQFSNSRSEMNVSTLELGDSALYLCASSLDRVPYNEQFFGPGTRLTVL.

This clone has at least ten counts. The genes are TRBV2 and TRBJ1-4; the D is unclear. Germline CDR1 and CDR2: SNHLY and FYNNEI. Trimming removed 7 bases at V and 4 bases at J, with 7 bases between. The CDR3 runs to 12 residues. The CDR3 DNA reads TGTGCCAGCAACCACGTTAATGAAAAACTGTTTTTT. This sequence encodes CASNHVNEKLFF.

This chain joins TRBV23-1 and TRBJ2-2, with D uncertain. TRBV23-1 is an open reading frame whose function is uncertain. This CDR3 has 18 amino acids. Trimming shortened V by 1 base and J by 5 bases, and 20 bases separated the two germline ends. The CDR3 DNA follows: TGCGCCAGCAGTCAATTGGGCCCCACTAAGCCGGGTACCGGGGAGCTGTTTTTT. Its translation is CASSQLGPTKPGTGELFF.

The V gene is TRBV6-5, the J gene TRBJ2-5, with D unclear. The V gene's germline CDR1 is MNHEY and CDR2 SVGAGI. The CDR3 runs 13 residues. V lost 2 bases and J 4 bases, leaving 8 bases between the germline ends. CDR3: CASSYLDRETQYF. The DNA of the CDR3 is TGTGCCAGCAGTTACCTGGACCGAGAGACCCAGTACTTC.